This T cell receptor beta chain was sequenced during a study of CD8 T cells in ankylosing spondylitis. Findings of the study overall: Earlier literature documents some of the motif variants in reactive arthritis synovial fluid and blood. There was reportedly significant enrichment of clones that were disease-linked in matched ankylosing spondylitis synovial fluid.

Quantitative barcoded 5'-RACE was used to prepare TCR beta libraries. TCRdb fed the 5' RACE reads into MiXCR, producing one record per CDR3 protein. This table has roughly 150,000 distinct CDR3 sequences, 9.8% appearing once. Comments on this clonotype: The antigen is undetermined.

The CDR3 extends over 13 amino acids. Germline CDR1 SEHNR, CDR2 FQNEAQ (reference sequence). V gave up 2 bases and J gave up 4 bases, with 8 bases separating them. The source is a female donor with ankylosing spondylitis or in good health (not recorded which). Sequenced sample: blood, either unsorted or a sorted T cell fraction (not recorded which). V and J are TRBV7-9 and TRBJ2-5; no definite D call. The CDR3 DNA reads as TGTGCCAGCAGCTTAAAGGGCACAGAGACCCAGTACTTC. It is translated as CASSLKGTETQYF. Using reference TRBV7-9 and TRBJ2-5 for the parts outside the CDR3, the full variable domain is DTGVSQNPRHKITKRGQNVTFRCDPISEHNRLYWYRQTLGQGPEFLTYFQNEAQLEKSRLLSDRFSAERPKGSFSTLEIQRTEQGDSAMYLCASSLKGTETQYFGPGTRLLVL.